Presented here are 24 T cell receptor beta chains from one specimen sequenced in a study of T cell responses to AZD1222 COVID-19 vaccine. Measured with immunoSEQ multiplex PCR; TCRdb has only the in-frame clones, and not every one. The sample has around 150,000 clones, approximately 92% seen once; the top ten hold 2.5% to 3.5%. Sequencing was performed on peripheral blood, taken 28 days after the second AZD1222 dose. The receptors originated from an adult who received the AZD1222 COVID-19 vaccine.

The rearrangement links TRBV24-1 to TRBJ2-5, with 8 bases fitting TRBD1. This CDR3 has 14 amino acids. Germline trimming cut 3 bases from V and 5 bases from J; bases unmatched to any gene: 4. Germline V CDR1 and CDR2: KGHDR, SFDVKD. The CDR3: CATSDGQGMETQYF. The CDR3, as DNA: TGTGCCACCAGTGATGGACAGGGTATGGAGACCCAGTACTTC.

This sequence joins TRBV7-9 and TRBJ2-1; TRBD2 aligns across 11 bases. The CDR3 contains 15 residues. Trimming removed 2 bases from V and 8 bases from J; junction bases left unmatched: 5. The germline V gene has CDR1 SEHNR and CDR2 FQNEAQ (reference sequence). The CDR3 nucleotides are TGTGCCAGCAGCTTACTAGCGGGAGGTATGGATGAGCAGTTCTTC. Protein: CASSLLAGGMDEQFF.

This chain's CDR3 is CASSLVAGAQTEAFF. In nucleotides, the CDR3 is TGTGCCAGCAGCTTAGTAGCAGGGGCCCAAACTGAAGCTTTCTTT. The rearrangement uses TRBV7-8 and TRBJ1-1; D perhaps matches TRBD1 (6 bases). CDR1 and CDR2 (germline): SGHVS, FQNEAQ. Between the trimmed V and J ends, which lost 1 base and 5 bases, there was a span of 14 bases. The CDR3 spans 15 residues. Variable domain in full (rest from reference TRBV7-8 and TRBJ1-1): GAGVSQSPRYKVAKRGQDVALRCDPISGHVSLFWYQQALGQGPEFLTYFQNEAQLDKSGLPSDRFFAERPEGSVSTLKIQRTQQEDSAVYLCASSLVAGAQTEAFFGQGTRLTVV.

The V and J genes are TRBV6-1 and TRBJ1-4; D is uncertain. Between the trimmed V and J ends, which lost 2 bases and 6 bases, there was a span of 22 bases. The CDR3 is made up of 18 amino acids. The germline V gene encodes CDR1 MNHNS and CDR2 SASEGT. In DNA form, the CDR3 reads TGTGCCAGCAGTGAATCTCCAAATTATTTGACCGACGATGAAAAACTGTTTTTT. As protein: CASSESPNYLTDDEKLFF.

Written as DNA, the CDR3 is TGTGCCAGCAGGCAGAGACAGGGGGAAGATAACTATGGCTACACCTTC. It specifies CASRQRQGEDNYGYTF. The J gene is TRBJ1-2, the V gene TRBV27; 9 nucleotides agree with TRBD1. The length of the CDR3 is 16 residues. The V gene's germline CDR1 is MNHEY and CDR2 SMNVEV (reference sequence). V was pared by 6 bases and J by 1 base, with 9 bases of the junction left unmatched.

The V and J genes are TRBV28 and TRBJ1-2, with D unclear. The ends were cut back, 6 bases at V and 4 bases at J, with 9 bases in the middle. Germline CDR1 and CDR2: MDHEN and SYDVKM. The CDR3 runs to 12 residues. The CDR3 DNA follows: TGTGCCAGCAGCGAGAAGCCCTATGGCTACACCTTC. Translation gives CASSEKPYGYTF.

This rearrangement joins TRBV12-3 or TRBV12-4 to TRBJ1-1, with 7 bases that match TRBD1. Trimming took 8 bases from V and 8 from J; bases not matched to a gene: 8. The CDR3 totals 12 residues. This chain's CDR3 is CASRTEDREAFF. CDR3 sequence (DNA): TGTGCCAGCCGGACAGAGGACAGGGAAGCTTTCTTT.

The chain employs TRBV24-1 and TRBJ1-5; possible D gene TRBD1, 6 bases. The CDR3 covers 15 residues. Germline CDR1 is KGHDR and CDR2 is SFDVKD. Deletions cut 4 bases from V and 0 bases from J, with 9 bases between. The CDR3 protein is CATSDGQNSNQPQHF. In DNA, the CDR3 is TGTGCCACCAGTGACGGACAGAATAGCAATCAGCCCCAGCATTTT.

The chain carries TRBV29-1 and TRBJ1-2; no clear D gene. Germline V lookup: CDR1 SQVTM, CDR2 ANQGSEA. V gave up 5 bases and J gave up 6 bases, with 10 bases separating them. The CDR3 contains 11 residues. The CDR3 is CSVRLGDGYTF. The CDR3 DNA follows: TGCAGCGTTCGCCTCGGGGATGGCTACACCTTC.

This rearrangement joins TRBV15 to TRBJ2-7; D not certain. The CDR3 consists of 15 residues. Per the germline V gene, CDR1 is LNHNV and CDR2 is YYDKDF (reference sequence). Trimming pared 0 bases from V and 3 bases from J, leaving 12 bases between. The CDR3 region is CATSREAAENYEQYF. The CDR3 region has the DNA TGTGCCACCAGCAGAGAGGCTGCTGAGAACTACGAGCAGTACTTC.

The chain uses TRBV29-1 and TRBJ2-2, with 7 bases that match TRBD1. CDR1 and CDR2 (germline): SQVTM, ANQGSEA. The junction had 0 bases not matched to a gene; V was cut back by 0 bases and J by 5 bases. The CDR3 is 13 residues long. The CDR3 DNA reads as TGCAGCGTTGAAGACAGGGGGACCGGGGAGCTGTTTTTT. As protein: CSVEDRGTGELFF.

To note about this clone: At the DNA level, this CDR3 is encoded by other sequences in the same sample as well. Written as DNA, the CDR3 is TGCAGCGTTGCCGGCGGCCGAAACACTGAAGCTTTCTTT. Its translation: CSVAGGRNTEAFF. The chain employs TRBV29-1 and TRBJ1-1; D is unresolved. The CDR3 is 13 amino acids. CDR1 SQVTM and CDR2 ANQGSEA come from the germline V gene. The ends were cut back, 4 bases at V and 2 bases at J, with 11 bases in the middle.

The V gene is TRBV25-1, the J gene TRBJ1-4, with D maybe TRBD1 (6 bases). CDR1 and CDR2 (germline): MGHDK, SYGVNS. Trimming removed 4 bases from V and 4 bases from J, with 13 bases in between. The CDR3 runs 15 residues. The CDR3 reads CASSGQTGLNEKLFF. DNA of the CDR3: TGTGCCAGCAGTGGCCAGACAGGCCTTAATGAAAAACTGTTTTTT.

A few counts support this clone. The genes are TRBV3-1 (or the pseudogene TRBV3-2) and TRBJ1-2; 7 nucleotides agree with TRBD1. The germline V gene encodes CDR1 LGHDT and CDR2 YNNKEL (reference sequence). The CDR3 runs 13 residues. V lost 2 bases and J lost 8; bases outside the gene matches: 5. CDR3 amino acids: CASSQMTGMGYTF. CDR3 bases: TGTGCCAGCAGCCAAATGACAGGGATGGGCTACACCTTC.

The chain recombines TRBV2 with TRBJ2-2; D is uncertain. CDR3 size: 11 residues. Germline assignment: CDR1 SNHLY and CDR2 FYNNEI. V lost 4 bases to trimming and J lost 7 bases, with 4 bases between them. The CDR3 bases are TGTGCCAGCAGTGTGGACGGGGAGCTGTTTTTT. This gives the protein CASSVDGELFF.

The chain uses TRBV4-1 and TRBJ1-1, with 7 bases matching TRBD1. CDR1 and CDR2 from the germline V gene are MGHRA and YSYEKL. This CDR3 region has 15 residues. Trimming removed 1 base from V and 1 base from J; junction bases left unmatched: 3. CDR3 coding DNA: TGCGCCAGCAGCCAAGGGCCAGGGGGGAACACTGAAGCTTTCTTT. As protein: CASSQGPGGNTEAFF.

This sequence joins TRBV3-1 (or the pseudogene TRBV3-2) and TRBJ2-3, with TRBD2 matching over 10 bases. V lost 0 bases, J lost 3 bases, and 6 bases stayed unmatched. The CDR3 has 17 residues. Germline lookup yields CDR1 LGHDT and CDR2 YNNKEL (reference sequence). CDR3 sequence reads: CASSQDWASGRTDTQYF. Here the CDR3 DNA reads TGTGCCAGCAGCCAAGATTGGGCTAGCGGGAGAACAGATACGCAGTATTTT.

In regard to this clone: One end of the junction is discordant with germline, which a read error may explain. The chain is built from TRBV7-7 and TRBJ2-5; tentative D call: TRBD2 (7 bases). The CDR3 is 15 amino acids. Germline CDR1 and CDR2: SSHAT and FNYEAQ (reference sequence). The CDR3 DNA reads as TGTGCTAGCAGCTTAGGGGGGGTAAGGGAAGAGACCCAGTACTTC. Its translation is CASSLGGVREETQYF.

V usage is TRBV5-1 and J usage is TRBJ2-1; no definite D call. Germline V gives CDR1 SGHRS, CDR2 YFSETQ. V dropped 0 bases and J dropped 2 bases, with 12 bases sitting between them. The CDR3 has 16 residues. The CDR3 spells CASSLGGSVTYNEQFF. CDR3 bases: TGCGCCAGCAGCTTGGGAGGCAGCGTGACCTACAATGAGCAGTTCTTC.

This sequence joins TRBV28 and TRBJ1-1; perhaps TRBD1 as D (5 bases). Trimming pared 5 bases from V and 5 bases from J, leaving 15 bases between. Germline values: CDR1 MDHEN, CDR2 SYDVKM. This CDR3 has 14 amino acids. The DNA of the CDR3 is TGTGCCAGCAGTCTTTCGGGGGGGAAGACTGAAGCTTTCTTT. Amino acids: CASSLSGGKTEAFF.

The rearrangement links TRBV28 to TRBJ1-2, with D hard to call. CDR1 and CDR2 (germline): MDHEN, SYDVKM. This CDR3 has 14 amino acids. V was clipped by 3 bases and J by 8 bases, with 16 bases between them. The chain's CDR3 is CASSFPPFTVGYTF. The CDR3 region has the DNA TGTGCCAGCAGTTTTCCCCCCTTTACAGTCGGCTACACCTTC.

This clone was counted a few times. The chain employs TRBV7-8 and TRBJ1-1, with D unclear. V was pared by 5 bases and J by 4 bases, with 11 bases between. Looked up from germline, CDR1 is SGHVS and CDR2 is FQNEAQ. CDR3 length equals 13 residues. Here the CDR3 DNA reads TGTGCCAGCAGCCCATCTCTGGGCACTGAAGCTTTCTTT. It codes for CASSPSLGTEAFF.

This chain uses TRBV7-9 with TRBJ2-5; D gene uncertain. Germline V gene lookup returns CDR1 SEHNR and CDR2 FQNEAQ (reference sequence). CDR3 length: 11 amino acids. With 2 bases removed from V and 5 bases from J, the gap between germline ends came to 3 bases. The CDR3 sequence is CASSLTETQYF. The CDR3 DNA reads as TGTGCCAGCAGCTTAACTGAGACCCAGTACTTC.

This rearrangement joins TRBV6-1 to TRBJ2-7, with 9 bases fitting TRBD2. V was pared by 1 base and J by 2 bases, with 3 bases of the junction left unmatched. CDR1 MNHNS and CDR2 SASEGT come from the germline V gene. The CDR3 has 15 residues. CDR3: CASSEGLAAAYEQYF. The DNA for the CDR3 is TGTGCCAGCAGTGAAGGACTAGCGGCAGCCTACGAGCAGTACTTC.